This TCR beta chain is drawn from a study of human T cells and chemical hapten exposure. This clonotype has ten or more counts. The antigen remains undetermined. Time point described: patch test 1, 2 weeks after DPC sensitization. Described treatment: therapeutic diphenylcyclopropenone sensitization with weekly scalp DPC. TCRdb passed the RACE reads through MiXCR, listing each CDR3 protein once. The sample contains about 340,000 distinct CDR3 sequences, approximately 6.9% of which appear only once. Study findings and constraints: There was no change with DPC sensitization in TCRs above 1 in 1000 frequency.

The CDR3 runs to 14 residues. The ends were cut back, 4 bases at V and 2 bases at J, with 12 bases in the middle. Germline loops: CDR1 LGHDT, CDR2 YNNKEL (reference sequence). This sequence joins TRBV3-1 and TRBJ2-7, with a possible D match to TRBD1 (5 bases). The sequence derives from a woman aged 18-30 years with alopecia areata. Some clones in this sample may be carry-over from other donors' samples. The sequences come from whole blood, collected in connection with sensitization to the hapten diphenylcyclopropenone (DPC). The chain's CDR3 is CASSRDRATYEQYF. The CDR3 DNA is TGTGCCAGCAGCCGAGACAGAGCAACCTACGAGCAGTACTTC.